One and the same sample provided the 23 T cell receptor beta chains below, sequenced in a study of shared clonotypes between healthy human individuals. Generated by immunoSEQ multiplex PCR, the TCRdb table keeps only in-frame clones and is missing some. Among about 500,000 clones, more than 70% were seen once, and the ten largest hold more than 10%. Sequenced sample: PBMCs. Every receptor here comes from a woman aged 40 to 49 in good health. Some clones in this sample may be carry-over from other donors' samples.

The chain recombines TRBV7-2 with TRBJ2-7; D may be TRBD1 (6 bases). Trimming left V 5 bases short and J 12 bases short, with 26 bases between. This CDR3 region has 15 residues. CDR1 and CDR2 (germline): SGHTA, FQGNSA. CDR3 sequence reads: CASSVNAPGAGELYF. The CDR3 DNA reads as TGTGCCAGCAGCGTCAATGCCCCCGGGGCAGGGGAATTGTACTTC.

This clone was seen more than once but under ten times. CDR3: CASSLSGLALSSYEQYF. CDR3 DNA: TGTGCCAGCAGTTTATCGGGACTGGCCCTAAGCAGCTACGAGCAGTACTTC. This sequence joins TRBV27 and TRBJ2-7, with TRBD2 as a possible D gene (6 bases). V lost 0 bases to trimming and J lost 3 bases, with 18 bases between them. Per the germline V gene, CDR1 is MNHEY and CDR2 is SMNVEV (reference sequence). The length of the CDR3 is 17 residues.

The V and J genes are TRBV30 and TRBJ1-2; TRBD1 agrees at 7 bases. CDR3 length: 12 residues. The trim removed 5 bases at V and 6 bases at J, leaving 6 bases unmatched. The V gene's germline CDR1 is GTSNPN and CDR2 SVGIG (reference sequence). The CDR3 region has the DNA TGTGCCTGGTGGAGGGGGCAGGATGGCTACACCTTC. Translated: CAWWRGQDGYTF.

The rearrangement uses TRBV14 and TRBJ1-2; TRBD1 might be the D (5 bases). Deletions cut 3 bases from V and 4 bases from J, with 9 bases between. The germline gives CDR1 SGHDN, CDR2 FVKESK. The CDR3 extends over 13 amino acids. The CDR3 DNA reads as TGTGCCAGCAGCCACTGGGGCGGCTATGGCTACACCTTC. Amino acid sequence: CASSHWGGYGYTF. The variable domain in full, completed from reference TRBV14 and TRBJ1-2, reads EAGVTQFPSHSVIEKGQTVTLRCDPISGHDNLYWYRRVMGKEIKFLLHFVKESKQDESGMPNNRFLAERTGGTYSTLKVQPAELEDSGVYFCASSHWGGYGYTFGSGTRLTVV.

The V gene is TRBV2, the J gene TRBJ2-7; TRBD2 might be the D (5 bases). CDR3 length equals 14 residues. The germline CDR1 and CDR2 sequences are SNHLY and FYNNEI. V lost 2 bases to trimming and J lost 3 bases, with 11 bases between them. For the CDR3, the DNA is TGTGCCAGCAGTGAATACGGGAACCTCTACGAGCAGTACTTC. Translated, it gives CASSEYGNLYEQYF. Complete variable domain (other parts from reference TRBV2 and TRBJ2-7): EPEVTQTPSHQVTQMGQEVILRCVPISNHLYFYWYRQILGQKVEFLVSFYNNEISEKSEIFDDQFSVERPDGSNFTLKIRSTKLEDSAMYFCASSEYGNLYEQYFGPGTRLTVT.

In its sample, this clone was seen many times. CDR3 sequence (DNA): TGTGCCACCCGGGCACCAGCGGGAGTGAGCTATGAGCAGTTCTTC. Protein sequence: CATRAPAGVSYEQFF. This rearrangement joins TRBV19 to TRBJ2-1, with 8 nucleotides matching TRBD2. Germline V gene data show CDR1 as LNHDA and CDR2 as SQIVND (reference sequence). The CDR3 loop spans 15 amino acids. Germline trimming cut 10 bases from V and 8 bases from J; bases unmatched to any gene: 16.

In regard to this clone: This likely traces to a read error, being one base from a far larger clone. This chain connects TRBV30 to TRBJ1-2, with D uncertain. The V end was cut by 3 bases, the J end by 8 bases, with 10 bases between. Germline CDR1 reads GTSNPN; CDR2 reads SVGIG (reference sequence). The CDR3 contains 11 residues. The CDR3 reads CAWRPSRGYTF. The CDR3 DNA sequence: TGTGCCTGGAGACCCTCCCGGGGCTACACCTTC.

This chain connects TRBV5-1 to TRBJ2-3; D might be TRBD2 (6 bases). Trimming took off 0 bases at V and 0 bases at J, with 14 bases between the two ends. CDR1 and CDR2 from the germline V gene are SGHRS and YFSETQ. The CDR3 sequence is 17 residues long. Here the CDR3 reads CASSLGGAGTSTDTQYF. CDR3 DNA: TGCGCCAGCAGCTTGGGCGGGGCAGGCACAAGCACAGATACGCAGTATTTT.

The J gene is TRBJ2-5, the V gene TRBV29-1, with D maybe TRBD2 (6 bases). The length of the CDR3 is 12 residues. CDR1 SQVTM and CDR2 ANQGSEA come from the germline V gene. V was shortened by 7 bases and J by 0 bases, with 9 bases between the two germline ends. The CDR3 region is CSGGGNQETQYF. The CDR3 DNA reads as TGCAGCGGGGGCGGGAACCAAGAGACCCAGTACTTC.

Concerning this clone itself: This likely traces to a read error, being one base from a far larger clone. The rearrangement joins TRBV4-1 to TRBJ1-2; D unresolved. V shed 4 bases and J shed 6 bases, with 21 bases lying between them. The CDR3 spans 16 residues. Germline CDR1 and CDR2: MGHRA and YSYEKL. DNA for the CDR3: TGCGCCAGCAGCCGCCCCGAGTGGGCCCCGCAGGATGGCTACACCTTC. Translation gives CASSRPEWAPQDGYTF.

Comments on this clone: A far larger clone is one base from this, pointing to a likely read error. CDR3 loop: CAWSFRRGNGPQYF. As DNA, the CDR3 is TGTGCCTGGAGTTTCCGCAGGGGTAATGGGCCCCAGTATTTT. The chain uses TRBV30 and TRBJ1-5; D perhaps matches TRBD1 (6 bases). The last part of the DNA fits TRBJ2-3 better; the J call may be wrong. In germline, CDR1 is GTSNPN, CDR2 SVGIG (reference sequence). This CDR3 is 14 amino acids long.

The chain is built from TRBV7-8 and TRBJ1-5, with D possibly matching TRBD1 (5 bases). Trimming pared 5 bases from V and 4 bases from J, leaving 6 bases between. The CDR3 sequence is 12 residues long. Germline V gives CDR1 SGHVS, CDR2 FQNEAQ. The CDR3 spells CASSRGNQPQHF. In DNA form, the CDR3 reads TGTGCCAGCAGCCGGGGGAATCAGCCCCAGCATTTT.

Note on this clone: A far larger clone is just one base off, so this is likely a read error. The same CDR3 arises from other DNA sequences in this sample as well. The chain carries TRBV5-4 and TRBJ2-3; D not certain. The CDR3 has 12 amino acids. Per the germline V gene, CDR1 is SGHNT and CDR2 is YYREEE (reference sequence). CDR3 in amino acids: CASSLSADTQYF. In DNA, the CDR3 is TGTGCCAGCAGCTTGTCTGCAGATACGCAATATTTT.

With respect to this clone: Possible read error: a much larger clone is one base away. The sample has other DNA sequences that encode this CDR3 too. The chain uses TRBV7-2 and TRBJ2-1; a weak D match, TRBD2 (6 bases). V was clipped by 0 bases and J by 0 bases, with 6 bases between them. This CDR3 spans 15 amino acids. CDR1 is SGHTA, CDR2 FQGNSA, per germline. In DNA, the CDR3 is TGTGCCAGCAGCTTAGCCGGGAGCTCCTACAATGAGCAGTTCTTC. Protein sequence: CASSLAGSSYNEQFF.

CDR3 DNA: TGCGCCAGCTCCCTGAAGGGCCCGAACACCGGGGAGCTGTTTTTT. Its protein is CASSLKGPNTGELFF. The chain combines TRBV5-1 with TRBJ2-2; D is undetermined. The CDR3 sequence is 15 residues long. The V and J ends lost 7 bases and 0 bases respectively, with 13 bases between them. Germline V CDR1 and CDR2: SGHRS, YFSETQ.

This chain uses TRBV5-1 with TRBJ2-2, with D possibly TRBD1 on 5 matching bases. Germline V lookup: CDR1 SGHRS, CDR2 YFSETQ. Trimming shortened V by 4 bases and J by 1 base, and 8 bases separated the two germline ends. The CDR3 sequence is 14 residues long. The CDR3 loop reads CASSTTGNTGELFF. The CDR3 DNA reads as TGCGCCAGCAGCACCACAGGGAACACCGGGGAGCTGTTTTTT.

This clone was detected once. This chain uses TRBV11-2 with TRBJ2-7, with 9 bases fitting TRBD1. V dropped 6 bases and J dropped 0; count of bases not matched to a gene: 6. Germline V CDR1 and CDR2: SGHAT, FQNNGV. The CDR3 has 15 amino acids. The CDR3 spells CASRKPGQGSYEQYF. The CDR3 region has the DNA TGTGCCAGCAGAAAGCCGGGACAGGGCTCCTACGAGCAGTACTTC.

CDR3 nucleotide sequence: TGCGCCAGCAGCTCAATGACTAGCCCCGGGGAGCTGTTTTTT. It specifies CASSSMTSPGELFF. The chain is built from TRBV5-1 and TRBJ2-2; 7 bases line up with TRBD2. V trimming: 3 bases; J trimming: 6 bases; junction bases outside the gene matches: 5. The CDR3 is 14 amino acids. Germline V gene data show CDR1 as SGHRS and CDR2 as YFSETQ. Full variable domain (rest looked up from reference TRBV5-1 and TRBJ2-2): KAGVTQTPRYLIKTRGQQVTLSCSPISGHRSVSWYQQTPGQGLQFLFEYFSETQRNKGNFPGRFSGRQFSNSRSEMNVSTLELGDSALYLCASSSMTSPGELFFGEGSRLTVL.

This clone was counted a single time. CDR3 DNA: TGTGCCAGCTCACCACCAGGACAGGGGAACTACGAGCAGTACTTC. This encodes CASSPPGQGNYEQYF. The V call is TRBV18, the J call TRBJ2-7; 9 nucleotides match TRBD1. V shed 0 bases, J shed 3 bases, and the junction held 3 bases outside the gene matches. The CDR3 has 15 residues. CDR1 is KGHSH, CDR2 LQKENI, per germline.

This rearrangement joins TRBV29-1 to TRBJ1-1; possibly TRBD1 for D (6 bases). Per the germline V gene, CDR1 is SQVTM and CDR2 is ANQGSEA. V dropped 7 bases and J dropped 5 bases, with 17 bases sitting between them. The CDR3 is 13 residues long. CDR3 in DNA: TGCAGCGGACAGGTCGGGGGCCTGACTGAAGCTTTCTTT. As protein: CSGQVGGLTEAFF.

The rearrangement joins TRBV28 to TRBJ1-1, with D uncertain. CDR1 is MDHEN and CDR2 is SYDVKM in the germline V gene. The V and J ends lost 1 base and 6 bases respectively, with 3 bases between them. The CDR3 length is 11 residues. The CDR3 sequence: CASSLSAEAFF. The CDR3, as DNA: TGTGCCAGCAGTTTATCGGCTGAAGCTTTCTTT.

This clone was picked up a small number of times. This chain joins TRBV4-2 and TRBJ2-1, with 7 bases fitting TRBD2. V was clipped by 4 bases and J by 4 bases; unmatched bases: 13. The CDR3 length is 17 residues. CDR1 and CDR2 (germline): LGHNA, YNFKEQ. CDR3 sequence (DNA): TGTGCCAGCAGCCCCAGCACTGGGGAGGGGAGATACAATGAGCAGTTCTTC. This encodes CASSPSTGEGRYNEQFF.

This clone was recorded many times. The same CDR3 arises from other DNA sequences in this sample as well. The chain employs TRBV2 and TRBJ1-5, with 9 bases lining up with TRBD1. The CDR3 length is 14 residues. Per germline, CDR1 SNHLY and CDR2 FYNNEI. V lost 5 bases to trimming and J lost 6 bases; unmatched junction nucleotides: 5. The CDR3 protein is CASSSDRGIQPQHF. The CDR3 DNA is TGTGCCAGCAGTTCTGACAGGGGGATTCAGCCCCAGCATTTT.